This entry concerns a single T cell receptor (beta chain). As yet, its antigen is unknown. This entry belongs to a study of T cells after yellow fever vaccination. V shed 2 bases and J shed 4 bases, with 8 bases lying between them. Germline CDR1 and CDR2: KGHSH and LQKENI. The CDR3 runs to 13 residues. The TCR cDNA carried a universal primer site and UMIs from 5'RACE template switching. TCRdb processed the 5' RACE reads anew with MiXCR; each CDR3 protein has one entry. The profile shows approximately 300,000 distinct CDR3 sequences, 13% of them singletons. Points from the study as a whole: It was the secondary response that reached its peak faster, day 5 versus 15, but it was weaker. The study re-detected most primary-vaccination clones after the booster (96% CD4, 85% to 90% CD8).

This material consisted of CD4+ T cells sorted from PBMCs, taken 45 days after the yellow fever booster vaccination. This clonotype originated in a man aged 25 to 40 who received the YFV17D yellow fever vaccine. V and J are TRBV18 and TRBJ1-1; no reliable D call. CDR3 residues: CASSPGYRTEAFF. The DNA for the CDR3 is TGTGCCAGCTCACCAGGGTATCGCACTGAAGCTTTCTTT. Full variable domain (outside the CDR3, taken from reference TRBV18 and TRBJ1-1): NAGVMQNPRHLVRRRGQEARLRCSPMKGHSHVYWYRQLPEEGLKFMVYLQKENIIDESGMPKERFSAEFPKEGPSILRIQQVVRGDSAAYFCASSPGYRTEAFFGQGTRLTVV.